This T cell receptor beta chain was documented in a study of shared clonotypes between healthy human individuals. Across the study: Donors had three CD4 naive, three CD4 memory, two CD8 naive and one CD8 memory plate apiece.

Each replicate PCR on the sorted subsets used 200 ng DNA (approximately 27,000 T cell genomes). The assay was immunoSEQ multiplex PCR, and TCRdb's table has in-frame clones only and misses some. The sample consists of more than 2,000,000 clones, 80% to 95% of them appearing once. CDR3 length: 16 residues. Germline-derived CDR1 and CDR2 are SGHNT and YENEEA. Trimming left V 7 bases short and J 1 base short, with 17 bases between. This TCR derives from a man younger than 35 in good health. Some clones in this sample may be carry-over from other donors' samples. The sample taken for sequencing was naive CD4+ T cells from PBMCs. Subset indicated: CD45RA+ positively selected. This chain connects TRBV11-3 to TRBJ2-1; D uncertain. CDR3 protein: CASISPGPRSYNEQFF. The CDR3 region has the DNA TGTGCCAGCATCTCTCCTGGACCCAGGTCCTACAATGAGCAGTTCTTC.